This TCR beta chain was identified during a study of cytomegalovirus exposure and HLA in healthy donors. The CDR3 is 11 amino acids. V was trimmed by 7 bases and J by 8 bases, leaving 11 bases between them. Primers: 60 Vbeta forward and 13 Jbeta reverse. Authors' processing steps: Per a later analysis, the number of unique TCR beta chains was about 80 million, of which 9 million to 12 million were shared. Profiling relied on immunoSEQ multiplex PCR, and the TCRdb table lists in-frame clones only, not all of them. The DNA gave D and trimming, while V, J and clone size come from that table. The sample includes under 200,000 clones, around 84% of them seen just once. The study, taken as a whole, reports: Researchers reported in a later analysis that a missense DCLRE1C variant was tied to TCR beta V- and J-gene trimming. 150 to 200 TCR beta chains were listed as cytomegalovirus-associated.

Turning to this clone: Its antigen is still unknown.

The sample consisted of PBMCs. The TCR sequence derives from a young man in good health and CMV-seronegative. The rearrangement joins TRBV6-7 to TRBJ1-2, with D possibly being TRBD1 (5 bases). TRBV6-7 is labeled an ORF, and its function is uncertain. The CDR3, as DNA: TGTGCCAGCAAGGGGATTCAGGGCTACACCTTC. Its translation: CASKGIQGYTF.